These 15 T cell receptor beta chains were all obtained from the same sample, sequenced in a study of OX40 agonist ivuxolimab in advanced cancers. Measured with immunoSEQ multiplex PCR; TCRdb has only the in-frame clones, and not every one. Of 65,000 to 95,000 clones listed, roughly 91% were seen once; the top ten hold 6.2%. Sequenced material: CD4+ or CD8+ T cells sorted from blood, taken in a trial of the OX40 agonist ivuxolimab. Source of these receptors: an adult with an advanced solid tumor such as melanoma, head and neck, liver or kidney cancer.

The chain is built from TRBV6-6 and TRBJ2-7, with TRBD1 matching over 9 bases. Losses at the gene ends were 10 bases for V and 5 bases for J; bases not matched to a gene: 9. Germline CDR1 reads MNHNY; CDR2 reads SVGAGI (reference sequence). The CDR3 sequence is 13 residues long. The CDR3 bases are TGTGCCACCTCGGACAGGGGTAGGAACGAGCAGTACTTC. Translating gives CATSDRGRNEQYF.

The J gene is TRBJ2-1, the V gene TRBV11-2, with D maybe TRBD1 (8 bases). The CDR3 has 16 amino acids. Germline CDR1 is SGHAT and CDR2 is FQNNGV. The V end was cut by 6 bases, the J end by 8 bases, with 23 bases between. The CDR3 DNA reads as TGTGCCAGCAGTTTACAGGGGGGGTCCCTAAGCTATGAGCAGTTCTTC. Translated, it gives CASSLQGGSLSYEQFF.

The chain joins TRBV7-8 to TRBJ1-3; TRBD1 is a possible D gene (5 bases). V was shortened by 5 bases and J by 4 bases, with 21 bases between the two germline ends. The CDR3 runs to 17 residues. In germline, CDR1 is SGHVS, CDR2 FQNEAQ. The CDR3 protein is CASSPRGVGAAGNTIYF. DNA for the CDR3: TGTGCCAGCAGCCCTAGGGGTGTTGGGGCAGCAGGAAACACCATATATTTT. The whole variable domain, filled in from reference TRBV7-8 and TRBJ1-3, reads GAGVSQSPRYKVAKRGQDVALRCDPISGHVSLFWYQQALGQGPEFLTYFQNEAQLDKSGLPSDRFFAERPEGSVSTLKIQRTQQEDSAVYLCASSPRGVGAAGNTIYFGEGSWLTVV.

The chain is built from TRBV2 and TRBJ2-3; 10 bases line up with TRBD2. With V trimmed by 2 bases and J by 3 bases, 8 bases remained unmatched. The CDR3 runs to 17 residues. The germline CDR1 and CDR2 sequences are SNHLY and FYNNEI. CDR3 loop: CASSESPSGRTTDTQYF. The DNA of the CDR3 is TGTGCCAGCAGTGAATCTCCTAGCGGGAGAACTACAGATACGCAGTATTTT.

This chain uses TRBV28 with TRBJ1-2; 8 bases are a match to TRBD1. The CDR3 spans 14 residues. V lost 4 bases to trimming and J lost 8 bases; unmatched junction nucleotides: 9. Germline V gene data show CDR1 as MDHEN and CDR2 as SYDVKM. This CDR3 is CASSSGQGGRGYTF. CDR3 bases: TGTGCCAGCAGTTCCGGACAGGGAGGACGAGGCTACACCTTC.

CDR3 residues: CASSVVWATDTQYF. The CDR3 nucleotides are TGTGCCAGCAGCGTAGTATGGGCCACAGATACGCAGTATTTT. V is TRBV9 and J is TRBJ2-3; D is uncertain. CDR1 SGDLS and CDR2 YYNGEE come from the germline V gene. V lost 0 bases and J 2 bases, leaving 7 bases between the germline ends. The CDR3 is 14 residues long. Using reference TRBV9 and TRBJ2-3 for the parts outside the CDR3, the full variable domain is DSGVTQTPKHLITATGQRVTLRCSPRSGDLSVYWYQQSLDQGLQFLIQYYNGEERAKGNILERFSAQQFPDLHSELNLSSLELGDSALYFCASSVVWATDTQYFGPGTRLTVL.

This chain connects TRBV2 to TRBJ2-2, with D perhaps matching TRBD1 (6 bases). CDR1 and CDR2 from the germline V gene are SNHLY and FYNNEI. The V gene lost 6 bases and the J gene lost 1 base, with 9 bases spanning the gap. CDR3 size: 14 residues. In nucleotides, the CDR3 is TGTGCCAGCAGGAAGACAGGGAACACCGGGGAGCTGTTTTTT. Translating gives CASRKTGNTGELFF.

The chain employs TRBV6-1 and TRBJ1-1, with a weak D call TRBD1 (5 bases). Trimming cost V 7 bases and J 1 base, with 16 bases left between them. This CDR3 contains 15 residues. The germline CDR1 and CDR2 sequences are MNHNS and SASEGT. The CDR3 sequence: CASIGAMGGNTEAFF. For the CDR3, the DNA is TGTGCCAGCATTGGGGCCATGGGAGGGAACACTGAAGCTTTCTTT.

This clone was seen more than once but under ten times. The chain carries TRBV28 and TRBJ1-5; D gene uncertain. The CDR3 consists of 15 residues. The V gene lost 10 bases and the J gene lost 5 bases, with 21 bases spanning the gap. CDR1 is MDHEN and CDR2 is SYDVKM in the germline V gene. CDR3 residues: CATQLPGIGDQPQHF. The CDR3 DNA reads TGTGCCACCCAACTCCCGGGGATTGGGGATCAGCCCCAGCATTTT.

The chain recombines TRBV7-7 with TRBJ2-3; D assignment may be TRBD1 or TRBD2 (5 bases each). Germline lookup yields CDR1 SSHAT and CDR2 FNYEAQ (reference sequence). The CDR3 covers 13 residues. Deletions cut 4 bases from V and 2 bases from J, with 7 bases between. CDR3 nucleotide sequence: TGTGCCAGCAGCTACGGGGCCACAGATACGCAGTATTTT. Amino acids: CASSYGATDTQYF.

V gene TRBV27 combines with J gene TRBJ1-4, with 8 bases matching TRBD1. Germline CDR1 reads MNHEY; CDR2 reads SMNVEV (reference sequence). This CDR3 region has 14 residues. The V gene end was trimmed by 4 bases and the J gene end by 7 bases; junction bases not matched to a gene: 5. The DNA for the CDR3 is TGTGCCAGCAGTTACCAGGGGGCAGGTGAAAAACTGTTTTTT. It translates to CASSYQGAGEKLFF.

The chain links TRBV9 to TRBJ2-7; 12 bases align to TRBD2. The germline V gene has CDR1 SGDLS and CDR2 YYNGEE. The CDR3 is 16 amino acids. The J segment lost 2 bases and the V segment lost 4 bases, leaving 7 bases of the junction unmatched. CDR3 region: CASSSNLAGGPYEQYF. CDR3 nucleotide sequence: TGTGCCAGCAGCTCCAATCTAGCGGGAGGGCCCTACGAGCAGTACTTC. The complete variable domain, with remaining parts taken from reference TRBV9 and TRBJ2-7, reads DSGVTQTPKHLITATGQRVTLRCSPRSGDLSVYWYQQSLDQGLQFLIQYYNGEERAKGNILERFSAQQFPDLHSELNLSSLELGDSALYFCASSSNLAGGPYEQYFGPGTRLTVT.

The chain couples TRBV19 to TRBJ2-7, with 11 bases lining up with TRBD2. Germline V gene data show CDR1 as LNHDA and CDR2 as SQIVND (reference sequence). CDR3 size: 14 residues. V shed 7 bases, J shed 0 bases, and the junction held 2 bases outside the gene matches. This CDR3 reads CASKLAGGSYEQYF. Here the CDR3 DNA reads TGTGCCAGTAAGCTAGCGGGAGGCTCCTACGAGCAGTACTTC.

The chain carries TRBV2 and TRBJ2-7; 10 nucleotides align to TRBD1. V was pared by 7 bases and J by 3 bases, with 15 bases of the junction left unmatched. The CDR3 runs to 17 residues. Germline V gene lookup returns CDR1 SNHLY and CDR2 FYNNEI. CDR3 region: CASIPRSERDRGYEQYF. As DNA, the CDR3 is TGTGCCAGCATCCCCCGGTCCGAACGGGACAGGGGCTACGAGCAGTACTTC.

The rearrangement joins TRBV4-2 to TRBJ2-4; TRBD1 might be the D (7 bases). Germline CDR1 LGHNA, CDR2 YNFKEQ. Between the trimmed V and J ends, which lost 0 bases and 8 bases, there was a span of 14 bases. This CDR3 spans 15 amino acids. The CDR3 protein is CASSQDEEGADIQYF. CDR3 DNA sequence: TGTGCCAGCAGCCAAGATGAGGAGGGGGCGGACATTCAGTACTTC.